Below, 9 T cell receptor beta chains from the same sample are listed, as sequenced in a study of cytomegalovirus exposure and HLA in healthy donors (dated 2017 in TCRdb). The library was generated by the immunoSEQ multiplex PCR assay. This immuneACCESS table, as held by TCRdb, lists in-frame sequences with V and J called but not all clones. Of the missing ones, under half trace to an unresolved V gene in checked studies; the others have no known cause. The sample data list around 140,000 clones, and 94% of these were observed just once. The biggest ten clones account for 1.8% of the sample. Sequenced sample: PBMCs. These receptors all stem from a man in his late teens or twenties in good health and CMV-seropositive.

The V and J genes are TRBV6-5 and TRBJ2-6, with 7 bases lining up with TRBD1. CDR1 is MNHEY and CDR2 is SVGAGI in the germline V gene. The CDR3 spans 15 residues. The junction had 4 bases not matched to a gene; V was cut back by 2 bases and J by 6 bases. Here the CDR3 DNA reads TGTGCCAGCAGTTACGGGACAGCTGAGGCCAACGTCCTGACTTTC. The encoded protein is CASSYGTAEANVLTF.

J is TRBJ2-7 and V is TRBV5-1; D possibly corresponds to TRBD1 (5 bases). Germline assignment: CDR1 SGHRS and CDR2 YFSETQ. This CDR3 has 15 amino acids. V lost 0 bases to trimming and J lost 2 bases, with 12 bases between them. CDR3 nucleotides: TGCGCCAGCAGCTTGGGGGCAGGGTCCACCTACGAGCAGTACTTC. The encoded protein is CASSLGAGSTYEQYF.

This clone was observed a single time. The rearrangement uses TRBV15 and TRBJ2-2; TRBD2 matches 14 bases. J was trimmed by 4 bases and V by 5 bases; bases with no gene match: 9. The CDR3 is 18 residues long. Per germline, CDR1 LNHNV and CDR2 YYDKDF (reference sequence). The CDR3 here is CATSGLAGGSAATGELFF. CDR3 sequence (DNA): TGTGCCACCAGCGGACTAGCGGGAGGATCTGCAGCCACCGGGGAGCTGTTTTTT.

Written as DNA, the CDR3 is TGCGCCAGCTGGGCAGGGGGTATAGGAACTGAAGCTTTCTTT. Translating gives CASWAGGIGTEAFF. The V gene is TRBV5-1, the J gene TRBJ1-1, with 7 positions matching TRBD1. This CDR3 has 14 amino acids. The ends lost 7 bases at V and 5 bases at J; junction bases unmatched: 11. CDR1 is SGHRS, CDR2 YFSETQ, per germline.

The chain employs TRBV9 and TRBJ2-2, with D maybe TRBD1 (5 bases). This CDR3 has 17 residues. Per the germline V gene, CDR1 is SGDLS and CDR2 is YYNGEE. The germline V and J ends were trimmed by 3 bases and 1 base, with 16 bases remaining between them. CDR3 nucleotides: TGTGCCAGCAGCGACCTACAAGGGGTAGGGAACACCGGGGAGCTGTTTTTT. This sequence encodes CASSDLQGVGNTGELFF. Filled out from reference TRBV9 and TRBJ2-2, the complete variable domain reads DSGVTQTPKHLITATGQRVTLRCSPRSGDLSVYWYQQSLDQGLQFLIQYYNGEERAKGNILERFSAQQFPDLHSELNLSSLELGDSALYFCASSDLQGVGNTGELFFGEGSRLTVL.

The chain carries TRBV15 and TRBJ1-5; possible D gene TRBD1, 5 bases. The germline gives CDR1 LNHNV, CDR2 YYDKDF (reference sequence). The CDR3 extends over 17 amino acids. V was clipped by 0 bases and J by 4 bases, with 16 bases between them. CDR3 nucleotide sequence: TGTGCCACCAGCAGAGACCGGGGCAGGGACTGGAATCAGCCCCAGCATTTT. Translated: CATSRDRGRDWNQPQHF.

This sequence joins TRBV11-2 and TRBJ2-7; D call uncertain. Germline V lookup: CDR1 SGHAT, CDR2 FQNNGV. With 5 bases removed from V and 12 bases from J, the gap between germline ends came to 17 bases. The CDR3 totals 12 residues. CDR3 coding DNA: TGTGCCAGCAGCGTAGCCCGCCGACACGGGTACTTC. The encoded protein is CASSVARRHGYF.

The chain couples TRBV7-8 to TRBJ1-1; no clear D. Trimming shortened V by 0 bases and J by 2 bases, and 4 bases separated the two germline ends. CDR1 and CDR2 (germline): SGHVS, FQNEAQ. CDR3 length equals 13 residues. The chain's CDR3 is CASSLALNTEAFF. The CDR3 bases are TGTGCCAGCAGCTTAGCACTAAACACTGAAGCTTTCTTT.

This chain connects TRBV19 to TRBJ2-1, with 9 bases aligning to TRBD2. The CDR3 loop spans 14 amino acids. Unmatched junction bases numbered 5, after V lost 4 bases and J lost 7 bases. Germline V CDR1 and CDR2: LNHDA, SQIVND (reference sequence). Here the CDR3 reads CASSTSGVGNEQFF. The CDR3, as DNA: TGTGCCAGTAGTACTAGCGGGGTGGGTAATGAGCAGTTCTTC.